The sequence of this TCR beta chain was determined in a study of blood T cell dynamics during melanoma immunotherapy. The CDR3 consists of 13 residues. The germline gives CDR1 SGHKS, CDR2 YYEKEE (reference sequence). V gave up 0 bases and J gave up 4 bases, with 7 bases separating them. Clones were sequenced by immunoSEQ multiplex PCR, and TCRdb holds only the in-frame ones, with some missing. This table holds 4,900 or so clones, roughly 86% found once. Indicated time point: week 3, after first cycle of checkpoint inhibitor. Sampling occurred pretreatment (T0) and at week 3 (W3), after cycle one of checkpoint blockade. At 12 weeks after first infusion, RECIST 1.1 defined response for most patients.

Specimen: blood, collected from a patient treated with checkpoint blockade. V and J are TRBV5-5 and TRBJ1-2; D not resolved. The receptor was isolated from a human donor with melanoma. CDR3 nucleotide sequence: TGTGCCAGCAGCTTGGAAGCCCGCTATGGCTACACCTTC. Encoded protein: CASSLEARYGYTF.